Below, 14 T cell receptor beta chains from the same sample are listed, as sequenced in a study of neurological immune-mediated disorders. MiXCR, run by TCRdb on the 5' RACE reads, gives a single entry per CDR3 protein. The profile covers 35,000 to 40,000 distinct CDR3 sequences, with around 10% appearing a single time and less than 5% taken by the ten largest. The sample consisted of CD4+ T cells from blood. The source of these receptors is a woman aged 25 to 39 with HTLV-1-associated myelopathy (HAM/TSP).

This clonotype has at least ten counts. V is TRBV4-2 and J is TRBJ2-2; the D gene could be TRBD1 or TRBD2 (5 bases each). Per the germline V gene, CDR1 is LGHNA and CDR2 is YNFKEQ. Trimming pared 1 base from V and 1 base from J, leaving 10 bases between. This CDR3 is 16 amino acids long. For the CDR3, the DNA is TGTGCCAGCAGCCAAGTTGGGGCGGGGAACACCGGGGAGCTGTTTTTT. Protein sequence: CASSQVGAGNTGELFF.

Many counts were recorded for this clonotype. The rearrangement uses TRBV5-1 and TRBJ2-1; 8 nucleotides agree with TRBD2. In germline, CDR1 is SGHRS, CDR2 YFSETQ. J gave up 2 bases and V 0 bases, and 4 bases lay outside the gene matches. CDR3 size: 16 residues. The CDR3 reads CASSLGSGVAYNEQFF. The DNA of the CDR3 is TGCGCCAGCAGCTTGGGTAGCGGGGTAGCCTACAATGAGCAGTTCTTC.

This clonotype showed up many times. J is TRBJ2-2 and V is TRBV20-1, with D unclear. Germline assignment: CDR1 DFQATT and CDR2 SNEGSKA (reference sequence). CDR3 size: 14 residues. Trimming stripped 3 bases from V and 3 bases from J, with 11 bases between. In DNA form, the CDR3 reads TGCAGTGCTAGCAGCTGGCAGGACACCGGGGAGCTGTTTTTT. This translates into CSASSWQDTGELFF.

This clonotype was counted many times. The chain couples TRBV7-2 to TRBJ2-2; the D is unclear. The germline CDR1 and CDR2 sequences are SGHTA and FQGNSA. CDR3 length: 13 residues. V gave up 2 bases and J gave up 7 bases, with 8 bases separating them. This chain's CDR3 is CASSLRPDGELFF. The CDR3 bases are TGTGCCAGCAGCTTACGCCCGGACGGGGAGCTGTTTTTT. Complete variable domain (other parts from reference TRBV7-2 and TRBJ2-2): GAGVSQSPSNKVTEKGKDVELRCDPISGHTALYWYRQSLGQGLEFLIYFQGNSAPDKSGLPSDRFSAERTGGSVSTLTIQRTQQEDSAVYLCASSLRPDGELFFGEGSRLTVL.

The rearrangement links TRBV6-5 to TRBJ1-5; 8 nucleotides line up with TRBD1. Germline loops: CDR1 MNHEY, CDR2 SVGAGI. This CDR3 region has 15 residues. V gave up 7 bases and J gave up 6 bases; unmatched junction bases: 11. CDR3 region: CASTRAGGAGQPQHF. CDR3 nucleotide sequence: TGTGCCAGCACCCGGGCAGGGGGCGCGGGTCAGCCCCAGCATTTT.

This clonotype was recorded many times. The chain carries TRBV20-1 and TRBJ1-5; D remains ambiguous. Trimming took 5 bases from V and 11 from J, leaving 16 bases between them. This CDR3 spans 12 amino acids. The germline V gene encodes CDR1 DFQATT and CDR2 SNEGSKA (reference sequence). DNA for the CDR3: TGCAGTGCTGCCCCGGGCGCACTTTCCCAGCATTTT. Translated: CSAAPGALSQHF.

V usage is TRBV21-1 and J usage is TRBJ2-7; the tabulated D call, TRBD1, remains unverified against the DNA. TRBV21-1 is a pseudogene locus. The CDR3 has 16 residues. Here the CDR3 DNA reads TGTGCCAGCAGCAAGGGCCTTGGACAGGGTGTTCCGGAGCAGTACTTC. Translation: CASSKGLGQGVPEQYF.

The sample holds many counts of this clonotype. The CDR3 sequence is CASSLETSSSYNEQFF. The CDR3 DNA reads TGTGCCAGCAGCTTAGAGACCTCGAGCTCCTACAATGAGCAGTTCTTC. The V call is TRBV11-2, the J call TRBJ2-1; unclear D gene. From germline, CDR1 is SGHAT and CDR2 FQNNGV. The ends were cut back, 0 bases at V and 0 bases at J, with 9 bases in the middle. The CDR3 is made up of 16 amino acids.

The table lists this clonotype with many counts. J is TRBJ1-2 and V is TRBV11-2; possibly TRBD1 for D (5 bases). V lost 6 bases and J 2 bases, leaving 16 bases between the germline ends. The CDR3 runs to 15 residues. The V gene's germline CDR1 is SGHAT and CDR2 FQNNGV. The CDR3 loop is CASRPLRERNYGYTF. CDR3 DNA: TGTGCCAGCAGACCGCTCAGGGAACGGAACTATGGCTACACCTTC.

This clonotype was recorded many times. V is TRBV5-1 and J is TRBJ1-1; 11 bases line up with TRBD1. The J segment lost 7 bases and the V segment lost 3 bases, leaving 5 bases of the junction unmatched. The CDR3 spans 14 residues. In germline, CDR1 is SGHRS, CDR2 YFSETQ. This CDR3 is CASSSVGQGDEAFF. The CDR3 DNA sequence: TGCGCCAGCAGCTCCGTGGGACAGGGGGATGAAGCTTTCTTT. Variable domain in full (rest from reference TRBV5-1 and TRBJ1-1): KAGVTQTPRYLIKTRGQQVTLSCSPISGHRSVSWYQQTPGQGLQFLFEYFSETQRNKGNFPGRFSGRQFSNSRSEMNVSTLELGDSALYLCASSSVGQGDEAFFGQGTRLTVV.

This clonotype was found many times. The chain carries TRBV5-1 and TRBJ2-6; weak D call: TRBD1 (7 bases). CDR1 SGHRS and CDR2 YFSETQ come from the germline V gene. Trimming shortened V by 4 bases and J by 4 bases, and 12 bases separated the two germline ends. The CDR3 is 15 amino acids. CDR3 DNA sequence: TGCGCCAGCAGCGCGGGACAGCTGGGGGCCAACGTCCTGACTTTC. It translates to CASSAGQLGANVLTF. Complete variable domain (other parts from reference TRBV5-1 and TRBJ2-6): KAGVTQTPRYLIKTRGQQVTLSCSPISGHRSVSWYQQTPGQGLQFLFEYFSETQRNKGNFPGRFSGRQFSNSRSEMNVSTLELGDSALYLCASSAGQLGANVLTFGAGSRLTVL.

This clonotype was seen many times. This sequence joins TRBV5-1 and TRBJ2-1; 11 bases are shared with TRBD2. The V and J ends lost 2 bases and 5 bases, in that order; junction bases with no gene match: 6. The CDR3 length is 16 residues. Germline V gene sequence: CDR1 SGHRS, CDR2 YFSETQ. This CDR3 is CASSFDSGGAHNEQFF. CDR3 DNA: TGCGCCAGCAGCTTTGATAGCGGGGGGGCTCACAATGAGCAGTTCTTC.

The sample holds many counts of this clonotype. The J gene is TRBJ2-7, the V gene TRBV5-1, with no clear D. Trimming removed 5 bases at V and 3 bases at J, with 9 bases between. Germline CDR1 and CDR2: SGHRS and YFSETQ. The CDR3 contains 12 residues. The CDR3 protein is CASRDENYEQYF. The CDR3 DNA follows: TGCGCCAGCAGGGACGAGAACTACGAGCAGTACTTC.

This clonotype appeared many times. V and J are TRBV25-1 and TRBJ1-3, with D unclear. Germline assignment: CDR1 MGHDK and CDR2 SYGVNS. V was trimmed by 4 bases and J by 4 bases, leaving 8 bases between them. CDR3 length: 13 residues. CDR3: CASSGTRGNTIYF. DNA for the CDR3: TGTGCCAGCAGTGGGACCAGGGGAAACACCATATATTTT.